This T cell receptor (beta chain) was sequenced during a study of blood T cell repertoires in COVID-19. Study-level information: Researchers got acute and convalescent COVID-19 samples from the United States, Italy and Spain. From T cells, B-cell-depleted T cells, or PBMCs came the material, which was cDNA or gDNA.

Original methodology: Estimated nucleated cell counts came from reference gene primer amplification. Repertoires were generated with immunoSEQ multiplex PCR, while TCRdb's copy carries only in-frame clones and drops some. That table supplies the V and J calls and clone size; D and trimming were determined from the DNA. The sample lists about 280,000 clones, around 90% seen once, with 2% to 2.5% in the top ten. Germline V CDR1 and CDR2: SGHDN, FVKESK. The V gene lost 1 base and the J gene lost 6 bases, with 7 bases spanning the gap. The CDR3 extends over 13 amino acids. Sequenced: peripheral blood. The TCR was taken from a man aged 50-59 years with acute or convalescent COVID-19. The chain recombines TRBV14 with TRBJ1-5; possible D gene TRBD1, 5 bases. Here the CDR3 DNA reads TGTGCCAGCAGCCAAGGCGGGGCTCAGCCCCAGCATTTT. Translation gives CASSQGGAQPQHF.